The 20 T cell receptor beta chains below all came from one sample that was sequenced in a study of blood T cell repertoires in COVID-19. TCRdb's table, derived via immunoSEQ multiplex PCR, lists solely in-frame clones and lacks some. The sample includes approximately 500,000 clones, roughly nine tenths seen only once; the top ten take roughly 8%. The sequencing sample was made of peripheral blood. The origin of the receptors is a woman aged 45 to 65 with COVID-19, enrolled during active disease.

The table lists this clone with a few counts. The chain is built from TRBV6-6 and TRBJ2-5; D is undetermined. Germline V gene data show CDR1 as MNHNY and CDR2 as SVGAGI (reference sequence). V dropped 5 bases and J dropped 4 bases, with 11 bases sitting between them. The CDR3 extends over 13 amino acids. The CDR3 loop reads CASSIHGGETQYF. In DNA, the CDR3 is TGTGCCAGCAGTATACACGGCGGAGAGACCCAGTACTTC.

V and J are TRBV3-1 (or the pseudogene TRBV3-2) and TRBJ2-7; 7 nucleotides line up with TRBD2. The CDR3 length is 13 residues. In germline, CDR1 is LGHDT, CDR2 YNNKEL (reference sequence). Unmatched junction bases numbered 3, after V lost 0 bases and J lost 7 bases. Here the CDR3 reads CASSQDWGGEQYF. DNA of the CDR3: TGTGCCAGCAGCCAAGATTGGGGGGGAGAGCAGTACTTC.

The rearrangement links TRBV24-1 to TRBJ2-7; 9 positions agree with TRBD1. The V gene's germline CDR1 is KGHDR and CDR2 SFDVKD. The CDR3 contains 15 residues. V lost 4 bases to trimming and J lost 1 base; unmatched junction nucleotides: 4. The CDR3 sequence: CATSEGTGKSYEQYF. The CDR3 coding sequence is TGTGCCACCAGTGAAGGGACAGGGAAATCCTACGAGCAGTACTTC.

This clone showed up just a few times. The rearrangement uses TRBV7-3 and TRBJ1-1, with 8 bases lining up with TRBD1. This CDR3 spans 14 amino acids. With V trimmed by 2 bases and J by 1 base, 0 bases remained unmatched. Germline V CDR1 and CDR2: SGHTA, FQGTGA. CDR3 coding DNA: TGTGCCAGCAGCTTAGGGACAGGGAACACTGAAGCTTTCTTT. As protein: CASSLGTGNTEAFF.

The CDR3 spells CASSLISQETQYF. The CDR3, as DNA: TGTGCCAGCAGTTTAATTAGCCAGGAGACCCAGTACTTC. The rearrangement joins TRBV27 to TRBJ2-5; no reliable D call. Germline CDR1 MNHEY, CDR2 SMNVEV (reference sequence). Deletions cut 2 bases from V and 5 bases from J, with 9 bases between. The CDR3 is 13 amino acids.

This clone was counted a single time. The rearrangement links TRBV9 to TRBJ1-1, with TRBD1 matching over 10 bases. V was pared by 2 bases and J by 4 bases, with 2 bases of the junction left unmatched. Germline CDR1 reads SGDLS; CDR2 reads YYNGEE. The CDR3 has 14 amino acids. In DNA, the CDR3 is TGTGCCAGCAGCGTGACAGGGGGCCCCACTGAAGCTTTCTTT. Protein: CASSVTGGPTEAFF.

A note on this clone: Other DNA sequences in this sample translate to the same CDR3. This chain links TRBV6-5 with TRBJ2-2, with D hard to call. The CDR3 runs to 12 residues. CDR1 and CDR2 (germline): MNHEY, SVGAGI. Trimming pared 7 bases from V and 1 base from J, leaving 4 bases between. The CDR3 spells CASTGNTGELFF. The CDR3 bases are TGTGCCAGCACCGGGAACACCGGGGAGCTGTTTTTT.

The chain is built from TRBV27 and TRBJ1-4; TRBD1 agrees at 8 bases. Germline CDR1 and CDR2: MNHEY and SMNVEV (reference sequence). CDR3 length: 16 amino acids. Losses at the gene ends were 6 bases for V and 1 base for J; bases not matched to a gene: 7. This chain's CDR3 is CASRAGQAITNEKLFF. CDR3 coding DNA: TGTGCCAGCAGGGCGGGACAGGCGATAACTAATGAAAAACTGTTTTTT.

V usage is TRBV6-5 and J usage is TRBJ1-2; TRBD1 is a possible D gene (5 bases). With 2 bases removed from V and 10 bases from J, the gap between germline ends came to 14 bases. Germline loops: CDR1 MNHEY, CDR2 SVGAGI. CDR3 length: 13 amino acids. The CDR3 DNA sequence: TGTGCCAGCAGTTACACCGACAGCCTTGCCTACACCTTC. Protein sequence: CASSYTDSLAYTF.

V is TRBV5-1 and J is TRBJ1-5; D possibly corresponds to TRBD1 (6 bases). CDR1 is SGHRS and CDR2 is YFSETQ in the germline V gene. CDR3 size: 16 residues. The V end lost 1 base, the J end lost 0 bases, and 11 bases lay between the germline ends. The CDR3: CASSLSPGVSNQPQHF. CDR3 bases: TGCGCCAGCAGCTTGTCCCCAGGGGTTAGCAATCAGCCCCAGCATTTT.

This rearrangement joins TRBV7-2 to TRBJ1-1; 7 bases are shared with TRBD1. Germline CDR1 and CDR2: SGHTA and FQGNSA. This CDR3 has 16 residues. Germline trimming cut 5 bases from V and 0 bases from J; bases unmatched to any gene: 9. CDR3 DNA sequence: TGTGCCAGCAGCCCCCGGGACAGAACTATGAACACTGAAGCTTTCTTT. Translating it yields CASSPRDRTMNTEAFF.

The chain employs TRBV3-1 (or the pseudogene TRBV3-2) and TRBJ2-5, with 12 bases identical to TRBD2. The V gene end was trimmed by 0 bases and the J gene end by 4 bases; junction bases not matched to a gene: 6. The CDR3 is made up of 17 amino acids. Looked up from germline, CDR1 is LGHDT and CDR2 is YNNKEL (reference sequence). CDR3 region: CASSQEWLAGGAETQYF. As DNA, the CDR3 is TGTGCCAGCAGCCAAGAGTGGCTAGCGGGGGGGGCAGAGACCCAGTACTTC.

The chain uses TRBV19 and TRBJ2-7, with 9 positions matching TRBD1. This CDR3 has 14 amino acids. V gave up 5 bases and J gave up 5 bases; unmatched junction bases: 7. Germline-derived CDR1 and CDR2 are LNHDA and SQIVND (reference sequence). This CDR3 reads CASSGTGGYHEQYF. The CDR3 bases are TGTGCCAGTAGTGGAACAGGGGGCTACCACGAGCAGTACTTC.

The chain uses TRBV19 and TRBJ1-4; the D gene is possibly TRBD1 (6 bases). CDR3 length: 15 residues. Trimming took off 9 bases at V and 7 bases at J, with 21 bases between the two ends. Germline loops: CDR1 LNHDA, CDR2 SQIVND (reference sequence). The CDR3 DNA reads TGTGCCAGCTCTTCGGTCGGGACACAGGGTGAAAAACTGTTTTTT. The encoded protein is CASSSVGTQGEKLFF.

V gene TRBV4-1 combines with J gene TRBJ2-1; the match to TRBD1 covers 7 bases. Trimming cost V 7 bases and J 8 bases; bases outside gene matches: 2. Per the germline V gene, CDR1 is MGHRA and CDR2 is YSYEKL. The CDR3 is made up of 11 amino acids. DNA of the CDR3: TGCGCCAGCAACAGGGGCGATGAGCAGTTCTTC. Translating it yields CASNRGDEQFF.

V and J are TRBV12-3 or TRBV12-4 and TRBJ2-2, with D perhaps TRBD1 (5 bases). This CDR3 is 13 amino acids long. Trimming took off 11 bases at V and 5 bases at J, with 15 bases between the two ends. Here the CDR3 reads CASRVPGTGELFF. CDR3 in DNA: TGTGCCTCGAGAGTTCCAGGGACCGGGGAGCTGTTTTTT.

The genes are TRBV30 and TRBJ1-2, with D maybe TRBD1 (5 bases). The CDR3 is 12 residues long. The germline V gene has CDR1 GTSNPN and CDR2 SVGIG (reference sequence). CDR3 nucleotides: TGTGCTTGTGGGGGGGATAACTATGGCTACACCTTC. Amino acid sequence: CACGGDNYGYTF.

The gene calls are TRBV30 and TRBJ2-7; 7 bases are shared with TRBD1. V shed 6 bases and J 2 bases; nucleotides not matched to a gene: 4. Germline-derived CDR1 and CDR2 are GTSNPN and SVGIG (reference sequence). CDR3 length: 12 residues. The CDR3 coding sequence is TGTGCCTGCAAAACAGGGGCCTACGAGCAGTACTTC. Residues: CACKTGAYEQYF.

CDR3 protein: CASSPGQGAPNQPQHF. The CDR3 region has the DNA TGTGCCAGCAGTCCAGGACAGGGGGCACCCAATCAGCCCCAGCATTTT. The chain joins TRBV2 to TRBJ1-5; 11 nucleotides line up with TRBD1. The CDR3 is 16 residues long. The V segment lost 5 bases and the J segment 3 bases; nucleotides outside the gene matches: 6. In germline, CDR1 is SNHLY, CDR2 FYNNEI. Variable domain in full (rest from reference TRBV2 and TRBJ1-5): EPEVTQTPSHQVTQMGQEVILRCVPISNHLYFYWYRQILGQKVEFLVSFYNNEISEKSEIFDDQFSVERPDGSNFTLKIRSTKLEDSAMYFCASSPGQGAPNQPQHFGDGTRLSIL.

The CDR3 region is CASSVGQGVSYEQYF. The CDR3 DNA sequence: TGTGCCAGCAGCGTGGGACAGGGGGTCTCCTACGAGCAGTACTTC. V is TRBV9 and J is TRBJ2-7; 11 bases align to TRBD1. The CDR3 contains 15 residues. The germline V gene has CDR1 SGDLS and CDR2 YYNGEE. The J segment lost 0 bases and the V segment lost 2 bases, leaving 1 base of the junction unmatched.